Shown below are 9 T cell receptor beta chains from a single sample sequenced in a study of blood T cell repertoires in COVID-19. Only in-frame clones appear in the TCRdb table, and some are missing; sequencing was by immunoSEQ multiplex PCR. Of hundreds of thousands of clones listed, over 75% were seen once; the top ten hold under 2.5%. The sequenced sample was PBMCs or T cells enriched from blood (not recorded which). These receptors originate from a man aged 30 to 39 who had recovered from COVID-19.

The chain is built from TRBV6-4 and TRBJ2-3; D might be TRBD2 (7 bases). Trimming removed 2 bases at V and 2 bases at J, with 8 bases between. CDR1 and CDR2 from the germline V gene are MRHNA and SNTAGT. This CDR3 has 14 amino acids. The CDR3 sequence: CASSDGGATDTQYF. For the CDR3, the DNA is TGTGCCAGCAGTGACGGGGGGGCCACAGATACGCAGTATTTT.

The chain joins TRBV7-9 to TRBJ2-3; maybe TRBD1 (5 bases). CDR1 and CDR2 from the germline V gene are SEHNR and FQNEAQ (reference sequence). There are 16 residues in the CDR3. Trimming removed 1 base at V and 4 bases at J, with 15 bases between. CDR3 residues: CASSLGWQGQPDTQYF. CDR3 sequence (DNA): TGTGCCAGCAGCTTAGGATGGCAGGGTCAACCAGATACGCAGTATTTT.

This clone was picked up one time. The chain employs TRBV5-1 and TRBJ1-1; TRBD1 matches 7 bases. V trimming: 4 bases; J trimming: 1 base; junction bases outside the gene matches: 7. Germline CDR1 SGHRS, CDR2 YFSETQ. The CDR3 covers 15 residues. The CDR3 nucleotides read TGCGCCAGCAGCCTTCAGGGGGGAAAGAACACTGAAGCTTTCTTT. Translating gives CASSLQGGKNTEAFF. Full variable domain (rest looked up from reference TRBV5-1 and TRBJ1-1): KAGVTQTPRYLIKTRGQQVTLSCSPISGHRSVSWYQQTPGQGLQFLFEYFSETQRNKGNFPGRFSGRQFSNSRSEMNVSTLELGDSALYLCASSLQGGKNTEAFFGQGTRLTVV.

The CDR3 sequence is CASSDKGRGYNSPLHF. As DNA, the CDR3 is TGTGCCAGCAGTGACAAGGGCAGGGGATATAATTCACCCCTCCACTTT. This chain connects TRBV6-1 to TRBJ1-6, with D possibly TRBD1 on 6 matching bases. CDR3 length equals 16 residues. Trimming removed 3 bases at V and 4 bases at J, with 13 bases between. Germline V gene lookup returns CDR1 MNHNS and CDR2 SASEGT.

The V call is TRBV30, the J call TRBJ1-5, with D unclear. The CDR3 is made up of 13 amino acids. The germline gives CDR1 GTSNPN, CDR2 SVGIG (reference sequence). With 4 bases removed from V and 6 bases from J, the gap between germline ends came to 13 bases. The chain's CDR3 is CAWTREKAQPQHF. The CDR3 bases are TGTGCCTGGACCCGGGAGAAGGCTCAGCCCCAGCATTTT.

The chain joins TRBV4-1 to TRBJ2-5; D is uncertain. This CDR3 region has 12 residues. Germline values: CDR1 MGHRA, CDR2 YSYEKL. V shed 0 bases and J shed 4 bases, with 3 bases lying between them. CDR3 sequence (DNA): TGCGCCAGCAGCCAAGATAGAGAGACCCAGTACTTC. It translates to CASSQDRETQYF.

V gene TRBV3-1 (or the pseudogene TRBV3-2) combines with J gene TRBJ1-3, with a possible D match to TRBD1 (6 bases). This CDR3 comprises 17 residues. Germline V lookup: CDR1 LGHDT, CDR2 YNNKEL (reference sequence). V was clipped by 0 bases and J by 0 bases, with 12 bases between them. The CDR3 loop reads CASSQETGPDSGNTIYF. In nucleotides, the CDR3 is TGTGCCAGCAGCCAAGAAACAGGGCCCGACTCTGGAAACACCATATATTTT.

The rearrangement joins TRBV6-5 to TRBJ1-4; D is uncertain. V lost 1 base to trimming and J lost 8 bases, with 14 bases between them. Germline V gives CDR1 MNHEY, CDR2 SVGAGI. This CDR3 is built from 15 residues. The CDR3 here is CASSYYLGSGEKLFF. The DNA of the CDR3 is TGTGCCAGCAGTTACTATCTGGGTAGCGGCGAAAAACTGTTTTTT.

V and J are TRBV4-3 and TRBJ1-2; possible D gene TRBD1, 6 bases. CDR1 and CDR2 (germline): LGHNA, YSLEER. There are 16 residues in the CDR3. Between the trimmed V and J ends, which lost 2 bases and 4 bases, there was a span of 17 bases. As DNA, the CDR3 is TGCGCCAGCAGCCAATTGGCAGGGGATCGTGGCTATGGCTACACCTTC. Translating gives CASSQLAGDRGYGYTF.